This TCR beta chain was sequenced for a study of blood T cells in healthy people across ages. The CDR3 is 19 amino acids. Germline values: CDR1 DFQATT, CDR2 SNEGSKA (reference sequence). Trimming shortened V by 1 base and J by 1 base, and 23 bases separated the two germline ends. Through a sample-barcoded 5' primer and a J-beta primer mix, a second PCR was run for roughly 7 to 11 cycles. Every cDNA molecule carried a tag from a template-switch adaptor bearing 12 random nucleotides. One entry per CDR3 protein, called by TCRdb with MiXCR from the 5' RACE reads. The sample includes roughly 900,000 distinct CDR3 sequences, 25% to 35% of them seen just once. Isolated per sample were at least 6 million PBMCs. A note on this clonotype: Its antigen is not known.

Study-wide results and limits: Estimated diversity, derived from one million T cells, was regarded as an underestimate. The lack of PBMC sorting stopped any conclusive naive versus antigen-experienced comparison.

This chain uses TRBV20-1 with TRBJ2-1; TRBD2 might be the D (7 bases). This receptor was identified in an elderly woman in good health. Sequenced: blood. CDR3 in DNA: TGCAGTGCTAGAGGGGGGGGGCTAGCTCAAGGGGTGTCCTACAATGAGCAGTTCTTC. Protein product: CSARGGGLAQGVSYNEQFF.